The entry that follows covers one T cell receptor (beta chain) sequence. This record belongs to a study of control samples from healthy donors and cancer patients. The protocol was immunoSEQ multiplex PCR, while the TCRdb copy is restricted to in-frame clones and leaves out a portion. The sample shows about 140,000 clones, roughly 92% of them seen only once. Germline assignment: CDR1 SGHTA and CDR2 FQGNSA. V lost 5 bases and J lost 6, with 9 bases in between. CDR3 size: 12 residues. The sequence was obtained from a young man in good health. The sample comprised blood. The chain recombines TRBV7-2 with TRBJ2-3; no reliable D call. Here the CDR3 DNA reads TGTGCCAGCAGCCCCACCGGGGATACGCAGTATTTT. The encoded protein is CASSPTGDTQYF.